What follows describes a single TCR beta chain. The data were taken from a study of blood T cell repertoires in COVID-19. Background on the study: Samples taken during acute and convalescent COVID-19 were collected in the United States, Italy and Spain.

Using immunoSEQ multiplex PCR, the repertoire was profiled, and TCRdb retains in-frame clones only, with some absent. The repertoire consists of fewer than 150,000 clones, with 85% occurring once and the leading ten covering roughly 4.5%. CDR1 and CDR2 (germline): MNHNS, SASEGT. Trimming took 1 base from V and 3 from J, leaving 12 bases between them. The CDR3 is made up of 15 amino acids. The origin of this receptor is a human donor in a cohort sampled during active COVID-19. The chain employs TRBV6-1 and TRBJ1-2; a possible D gene is TRBD1 (5 bases). Sequencing was performed on peripheral blood. CDR3 protein: CASSEVLQDDYGYTF. The CDR3, as DNA: TGTGCCAGCAGTGAAGTGTTACAGGATGACTATGGCTACACCTTC.